These 31 T cell receptor beta chains came from one sample sequenced in a study of blood T cell repertoires in COVID-19. TCRdb's table, derived via immunoSEQ multiplex PCR, lists solely in-frame clones and lacks some. The sample includes about 200,000 clones, roughly 90% of them seen just once. The sequencing sample was made of peripheral blood. The origin of the receptors is a man between 50 and 59 years old with acute or convalescent COVID-19.

This chain joins TRBV4-3 and TRBJ1-6; the D gene is possibly TRBD1 (5 bases). Looked up from germline, CDR1 is LGHNA and CDR2 is YSLEER. CDR3 length: 14 amino acids. The V gene lost 4 bases and the J gene lost 9 bases, with 13 bases spanning the gap. As DNA, the CDR3 is TGCGCCAGCAGCCCTACAGGAGACGGTTCACCCCTCCACTTT. This codes for CASSPTGDGSPLHF.

This clone was detected a few times. The chain recombines TRBV3-1 (or the pseudogene TRBV3-2) with TRBJ1-1, with 7 bases matching TRBD1. The CDR3 is made up of 12 amino acids. Germline CDR1 and CDR2: LGHDT and YNNKEL (reference sequence). Trimming took 5 bases from V and 7 from J; bases not matched to a gene: 4. DNA for the CDR3: TGTGCCAGCAGCTCCAGGACAGGTGAAGCTTTCTTT. Its protein is CASSSRTGEAFF.

The chain employs TRBV9 and TRBJ1-2; D is possibly TRBD1 (6 bases). Germline loops: CDR1 SGDLS, CDR2 YYNGEE. The CDR3 loop spans 18 amino acids. V shed 1 base and J shed 4 bases, with 23 bases lying between them. The CDR3 here is CASSVIVGGAQPIYGYTF. The CDR3 DNA follows: TGTGCCAGCAGCGTAATCGTAGGGGGGGCCCAACCTATCTATGGCTACACCTTC. The full variable domain, completed using reference TRBV9 and TRBJ1-2, is DSGVTQTPKHLITATGQRVTLRCSPRSGDLSVYWYQQSLDQGLQFLIQYYNGEERAKGNILERFSAQQFPDLHSELNLSSLELGDSALYFCASSVIVGGAQPIYGYTFGSGTRLTVV.

The chain joins TRBV2 to TRBJ2-2, with D possibly being TRBD1 (6 bases). This CDR3 contains 14 residues. Deletions cut 3 bases from V and 4 bases from J, with 9 bases between. The germline V gene has CDR1 SNHLY and CDR2 FYNNEI. CDR3 sequence: CASSDGRGTGELFF. The CDR3 DNA reads TGTGCCAGCAGTGATGGCAGGGGCACCGGGGAGCTGTTTTTT.

The V call is TRBV7-2, the J call TRBJ2-2; the match to TRBD2 covers 9 bases. V gave up 2 bases and J gave up 6 bases; unmatched junction bases: 7. The CDR3 consists of 16 residues. Germline V gives CDR1 SGHTA, CDR2 FQGNSA. The CDR3 DNA follows: TGTGCCAGCAGCTTAAACTCGGCGGGGGGGGCCGGGGAGCTGTTTTTT. Translated, it gives CASSLNSAGGAGELFF. Complete variable domain (other parts from reference TRBV7-2 and TRBJ2-2): GAGVSQSPSNKVTEKGKDVELRCDPISGHTALYWYRQSLGQGLEFLIYFQGNSAPDKSGLPSDRFSAERTGGSVSTLTIQRTQQEDSAVYLCASSLNSAGGAGELFFGEGSRLTVL.

The CDR3 is CASSGTGGSPLHF. In DNA form, the CDR3 reads TGTGCCAGCAGTGGGACAGGGGGTTCACCCCTCCACTTT. The V call is TRBV25-1, the J call TRBJ1-6, with 10 bases matching TRBD1. The CDR3 extends over 13 amino acids. V trimming: 4 bases; J trimming: 9 bases; junction bases outside the gene matches: 0. Germline CDR1 and CDR2: MGHDK and SYGVNS.

The rearrangement uses TRBV6-6 and TRBJ1-2; D unresolved. Germline lookup yields CDR1 MNHNY and CDR2 SVGAGI (reference sequence). This CDR3 contains 16 residues. Deletions cut 4 bases from V and 6 bases from J, with 21 bases between. The DNA for the CDR3 is TGTGCCAGCAGTTCCGCAGACCCCTGGGAGTTAAATGGCTACACCTTC. Its translation is CASSSADPWELNGYTF.

The chain recombines TRBV6-1 with TRBJ1-2; D might be TRBD1 (6 bases). Germline CDR1 MNHNS, CDR2 SASEGT. The V end was cut by 4 bases, the J end by 1 base, with 19 bases between. There are 17 residues in the CDR3. The CDR3 region has the DNA TGTGCCAGCAGTGCTGAGGGGGGGCCCCCCGTTAACTATGGCTACACCTTC. This translates into CASSAEGGPPVNYGYTF.

V usage is TRBV4-2 and J usage is TRBJ2-2; 8 positions match TRBD1. Germline V gene sequence: CDR1 LGHNA, CDR2 YNFKEQ. This CDR3 has 16 amino acids. The V gene end was trimmed by 4 bases and the J gene end by 2 bases; junction bases not matched to a gene: 6. CDR3 in DNA: TGTGCCAGCAGCCCTACCGGGACAGGAAACACCGGGGAGCTGTTTTTT. It codes for CASSPTGTGNTGELFF.

The V gene is TRBV9, the J gene TRBJ2-3; 9 bases agree with TRBD1. Germline loops: CDR1 SGDLS, CDR2 YYNGEE. V gave up 0 bases and J gave up 4 bases; unmatched junction bases: 9. CDR3 length: 17 residues. The CDR3 is CASSVGPGQGRADTQYF. The DNA of the CDR3 is TGTGCCAGCAGCGTAGGGCCGGGACAGGGCCGGGCAGATACGCAGTATTTT. Full variable domain (outside the CDR3, taken from reference TRBV9 and TRBJ2-3): DSGVTQTPKHLITATGQRVTLRCSPRSGDLSVYWYQQSLDQGLQFLIQYYNGEERAKGNILERFSAQQFPDLHSELNLSSLELGDSALYFCASSVGPGQGRADTQYFGPGTRLTVL.

This clone was seen a single time. The V call is TRBV9, the J call TRBJ1-4; no clear D. The CDR3 is 15 amino acids. The V end was cut by 4 bases, the J end by 1 base, with 11 bases between. Germline CDR1 is SGDLS and CDR2 is YYNGEE. This CDR3 reads CASSRRGITNEKLFF. In DNA form, the CDR3 reads TGTGCCAGCAGCAGACGGGGAATAACTAATGAAAAACTGTTTTTT.

The chain has TRBV7-8 and TRBJ1-2; D call uncertain. The germline V and J ends were trimmed by 1 base and 6 bases, with 12 bases remaining between them. Germline-derived CDR1 and CDR2 are SGHVS and FQNEAQ. CDR3 length: 14 amino acids. This CDR3 reads CASSLEAGLDGYTF. CDR3 nucleotides: TGTGCCAGCAGCTTAGAGGCGGGTTTGGATGGCTACACCTTC.

V and J are TRBV5-1 and TRBJ2-5, with D possibly TRBD1 on 6 matching bases. The CDR3 sequence is 12 residues long. V was shortened by 1 base and J by 10 bases, with 11 bases between the two germline ends. Germline V gene data show CDR1 as SGHRS and CDR2 as YFSETQ. In DNA form, the CDR3 reads TGCGCCAGCAGCTTGACGGACAGCAACCAGTACTTC. This encodes CASSLTDSNQYF.

The rearrangement links TRBV7-9 to TRBJ2-5, with 9 bases lining up with TRBD2. The CDR3 is made up of 16 amino acids. The junction had 10 bases not matched to a gene; V was cut back by 5 bases and J by 3 bases. In germline, CDR1 is SEHNR, CDR2 FQNEAQ (reference sequence). This CDR3 reads CASSLGAGTSKETQYF. The CDR3 nucleotides are TGTGCCAGCAGCCTAGGAGCCGGGACTAGCAAAGAGACCCAGTACTTC.

This clone has only one observation. The chain combines TRBV5-5 with TRBJ2-5, with 7 bases lining up with TRBD1. Looked up from germline, CDR1 is SGHKS and CDR2 is YYEKEE (reference sequence). Trimming cost V 7 bases and J 5 bases; bases outside gene matches: 8. The CDR3 length is 13 residues. CDR3 region: CASHRGRRETQYF. CDR3 nucleotide sequence: TGTGCCAGCCACAGGGGTCGGCGGGAGACCCAGTACTTC.

The V and J genes are TRBV9 and TRBJ1-3; no reliable D call. Germline V gene lookup returns CDR1 SGDLS and CDR2 YYNGEE. Trimming stripped 6 bases from V and 4 bases from J, with 17 bases between. This CDR3 region has 15 residues. CDR3 coding DNA: TGTGCCAGCACCCCTTTCGGGGAGGGAGGAAACACCATATATTTT. This sequence encodes CASTPFGEGGNTIYF.

J is TRBJ2-1 and V is TRBV11-2; 14 positions agree with TRBD2. The CDR3 has 15 residues. With V trimmed by 5 bases and J by 6 bases, 3 bases remained unmatched. The V gene's germline CDR1 is SGHAT and CDR2 FQNNGV. CDR3 region: CASSKTSGRGNEQFF. DNA for the CDR3: TGTGCCAGCAGCAAGACTAGCGGGAGGGGCAATGAGCAGTTCTTC.

The chain is built from TRBV6-5 and TRBJ1-1, with 7 bases identical to TRBD1. The CDR3 runs to 14 residues. Germline CDR1 reads MNHEY; CDR2 reads SVGAGI. The J segment lost 4 bases and the V segment lost 6 bases, leaving 8 bases of the junction unmatched. The CDR3 DNA reads as TGTGCCAGCAGGAGACAGTCAGGGGGCACTGAAGCTTTCTTT. It is translated as CASRRQSGGTEAFF.

The count of this clone is one. This chain uses TRBV3-1 (or the pseudogene TRBV3-2) with TRBJ2-3; the D is unclear. Germline values: CDR1 LGHDT, CDR2 YNNKEL (reference sequence). V lost 4 bases and J 6 bases, leaving 8 bases between the germline ends. The CDR3 runs to 12 residues. The CDR3 region is CASSPTRDTQYF. CDR3 DNA: TGTGCCAGCAGCCCGACGCGGGATACGCAGTATTTT.

This clone was seen a handful of times. The V gene is TRBV28, the J gene TRBJ1-2, with D unresolved. V lost 6 bases, J lost 11 bases, and 16 bases lay in between. Germline V gene lookup returns CDR1 MDHEN and CDR2 SYDVKM. The CDR3 is made up of 12 amino acids. For the CDR3, the DNA is TGTGCCAGCAGCCTACGGAGCCGAATGTACACCTTC. It encodes CASSLRSRMYTF.

CDR3 sequence reads: CASSQQGGYSNSPLHF. The DNA of the CDR3 is TGCGCCAGCAGCCAGCAAGGAGGGTACAGTAATTCACCCCTCCACTTT. V gene TRBV4-3 combines with J gene TRBJ1-6; D call uncertain. The V and J ends lost 3 bases and 6 bases respectively, with 15 bases between them. The CDR3 covers 16 residues. Per germline, CDR1 LGHNA and CDR2 YSLEER.

This rearrangement joins TRBV5-4 to TRBJ2-3; 11 bases align to TRBD2. The germline CDR1 and CDR2 sequences are SGHNT and YYREEE (reference sequence). The ends lost 1 base at V and 4 bases at J; junction bases unmatched: 5. CDR3 size: 16 residues. The CDR3 is CASSLPVSGGADTQYF. The CDR3 coding sequence is TGTGCCAGCAGCTTGCCTGTTAGCGGGGGGGCAGATACGCAGTATTTT.

The rearrangement joins TRBV5-1 to TRBJ2-4; D gene unclear. The CDR3 runs to 14 residues. Germline V gene data show CDR1 as SGHRS and CDR2 as YFSETQ. Trimming shortened V by 4 bases and J by 0 bases, and 8 bases separated the two germline ends. The CDR3 DNA reads as TGCGCCAGCAGCCCGACTGTAGCCAAAAACATTCAGTACTTC. Translated, it gives CASSPTVAKNIQYF.

The V gene is TRBV6-2 or TRBV6-3, the J gene TRBJ2-3; a weak D match, TRBD2 (5 bases). Germline CDR1 MNHEY, CDR2 SVGEGT. The V gene lost 4 bases and the J gene lost 4 bases, with 18 bases spanning the gap. The CDR3 length is 16 residues. The CDR3 DNA is TGTGCCAGCAGTTCCGGACTCCCGAGGGCCGCAGATACGCAGTATTTT. This sequence encodes CASSSGLPRAADTQYF.

The CDR3: CASSEQDGEQFF. In DNA form, the CDR3 reads TGTGCCAGCAGTGAACAGGATGGTGAGCAGTTCTTC. The V and J genes are TRBV2 and TRBJ2-1; D not certain. V was trimmed by 2 bases and J by 9 bases, leaving 8 bases between them. Germline V gives CDR1 SNHLY, CDR2 FYNNEI. The CDR3 spans 12 residues.

There are a few counts of this clone. The gene calls are TRBV5-6 and TRBJ1-4; 11 bases fit TRBD1. Germline lookup yields CDR1 SGHDT and CDR2 YYEEEE. The CDR3 has 17 residues. Trimming cost V 2 bases and J 3 bases; bases outside gene matches: 6. The CDR3 here is CASSFWTGGRANEKLFF. CDR3 nucleotide sequence: TGTGCCAGCAGCTTCTGGACAGGGGGCAGGGCTAATGAAAAACTGTTTTTT.

The chain uses TRBV18 and TRBJ1-1; D gene ambiguous. The ends were cut back, 1 base at V and 6 bases at J, with 12 bases in the middle. The CDR3 extends over 14 amino acids. Per germline, CDR1 KGHSH and CDR2 LQKENI. The CDR3 bases are TGTGCCAGCTCACCACAGCAGGATCAAGCTGAAGCTTTCTTT. This codes for CASSPQQDQAEAFF.

This chain uses TRBV3-1 (or the pseudogene TRBV3-2) with TRBJ2-1; D perhaps matches TRBD2 (7 bases). This CDR3 is built from 12 residues. Germline values: CDR1 LGHDT, CDR2 YNNKEL (reference sequence). The V end lost 4 bases, the J end lost 10 bases, and 11 bases lay between the germline ends. The chain's CDR3 is CASSRRGAEQFF. The CDR3 bases are TGTGCCAGCAGCCGCCGGGGGGCGGAGCAGTTCTTC.

The V call is TRBV18, the J call TRBJ2-7; no definite D call. V lost 3 bases, J lost 2 bases, and 8 bases lay in between. The CDR3 length is 13 residues. Germline CDR1 is KGHSH and CDR2 is LQKENI. CDR3 in DNA: TGTGCCAGCTCACCTTCAGAAACCTACGAGCAGTACGTC. Protein sequence: CASSPSETYEQYV.

This rearrangement joins TRBV2 to TRBJ2-7; 10 bases are a match to TRBD1. V shed 8 bases, J shed 5 bases, and the junction held 6 bases outside the gene matches. Germline lookup yields CDR1 SNHLY and CDR2 FYNNEI. CDR3 length equals 13 residues. CDR3: CASLDRGIHEQYF. The DNA of the CDR3 is TGTGCCAGCTTGGACAGGGGGATCCACGAGCAGTACTTC.

This clone has just a few counts. The same CDR3 arises from other DNA sequences in this sample as well. This chain uses TRBV6-6 with TRBJ1-5, with D possibly being TRBD1 (6 bases). V was pared by 5 bases and J by 0 bases, with 14 bases between. Germline V gene sequence: CDR1 MNHNY, CDR2 SVGAGI (reference sequence). The CDR3 extends over 16 amino acids. The CDR3, as DNA: TGTGCCAGCAGTCTCAGGGGAGTAGGTAGCAATCAGCCCCAGCATTTT. Its protein product is CASSLRGVGSNQPQHF.